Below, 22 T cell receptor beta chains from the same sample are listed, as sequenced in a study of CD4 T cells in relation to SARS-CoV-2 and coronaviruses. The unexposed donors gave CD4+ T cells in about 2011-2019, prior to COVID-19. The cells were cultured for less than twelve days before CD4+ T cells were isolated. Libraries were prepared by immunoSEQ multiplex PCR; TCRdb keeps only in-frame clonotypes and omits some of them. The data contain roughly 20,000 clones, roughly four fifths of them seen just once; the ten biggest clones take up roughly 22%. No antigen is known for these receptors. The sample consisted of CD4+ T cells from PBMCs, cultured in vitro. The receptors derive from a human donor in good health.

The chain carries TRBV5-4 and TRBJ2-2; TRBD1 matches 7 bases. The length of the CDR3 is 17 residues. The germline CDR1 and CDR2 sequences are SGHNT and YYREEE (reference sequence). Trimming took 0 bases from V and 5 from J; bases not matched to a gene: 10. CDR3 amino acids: CASSLGVTGMGTGELFF. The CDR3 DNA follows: TGTGCCAGCAGCTTGGGCGTGACAGGGATGGGAACCGGGGAGCTGTTTTTT.

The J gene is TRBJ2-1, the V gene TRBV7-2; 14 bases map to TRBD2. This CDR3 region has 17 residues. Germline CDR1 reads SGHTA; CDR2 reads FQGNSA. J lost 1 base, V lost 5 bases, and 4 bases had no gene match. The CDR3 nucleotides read TGTGCCAGCAGCCCCCGACTAGCGGGAGGGTCCTACAATGAGCAGTTCTTC. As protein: CASSPRLAGGSYNEQFF.

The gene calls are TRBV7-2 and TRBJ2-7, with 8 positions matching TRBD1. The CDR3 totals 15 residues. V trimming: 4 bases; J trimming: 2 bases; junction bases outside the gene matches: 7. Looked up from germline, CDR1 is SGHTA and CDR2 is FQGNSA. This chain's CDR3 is CASSSQSGQAYEQYF. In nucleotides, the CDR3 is TGTGCCAGCAGCTCCCAGTCGGGACAGGCCTACGAGCAGTACTTC.

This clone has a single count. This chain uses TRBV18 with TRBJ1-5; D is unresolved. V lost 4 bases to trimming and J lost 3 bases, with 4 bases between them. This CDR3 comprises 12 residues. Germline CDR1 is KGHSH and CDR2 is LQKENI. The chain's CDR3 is CASSLPNQPQHF. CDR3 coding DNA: TGTGCCAGCTCACTTCCCAATCAGCCCCAGCATTTT.

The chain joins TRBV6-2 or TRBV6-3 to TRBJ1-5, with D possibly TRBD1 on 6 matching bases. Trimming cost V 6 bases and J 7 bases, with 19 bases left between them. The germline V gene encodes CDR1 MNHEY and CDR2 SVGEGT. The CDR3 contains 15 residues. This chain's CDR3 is CASSPRQATEQPQHF. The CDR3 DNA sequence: TGTGCCAGCAGCCCTAGACAGGCTACGGAGCAGCCCCAGCATTTT.

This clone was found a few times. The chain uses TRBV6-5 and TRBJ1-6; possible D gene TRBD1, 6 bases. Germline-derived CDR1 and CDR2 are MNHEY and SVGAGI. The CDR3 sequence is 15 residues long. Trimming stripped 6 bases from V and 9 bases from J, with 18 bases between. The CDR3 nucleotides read TGTGCCAGCAGGGCCGGGACACTTCGTGCTTCACCCCTCCACTTT. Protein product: CASRAGTLRASPLHF.

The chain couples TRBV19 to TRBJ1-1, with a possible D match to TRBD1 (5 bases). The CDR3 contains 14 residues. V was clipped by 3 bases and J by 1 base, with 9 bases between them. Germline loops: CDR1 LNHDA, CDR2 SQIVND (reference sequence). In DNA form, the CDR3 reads TGTGCCAGTAGTATTACGAGGGGGAACACTGAAGCTTTCTTT. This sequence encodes CASSITRGNTEAFF.

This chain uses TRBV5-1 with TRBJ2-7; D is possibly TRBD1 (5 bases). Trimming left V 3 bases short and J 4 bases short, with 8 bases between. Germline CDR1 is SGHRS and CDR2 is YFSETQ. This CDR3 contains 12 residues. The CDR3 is CASSSQGYEQYF. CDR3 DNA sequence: TGCGCCAGCAGCTCCCAGGGATACGAGCAGTACTTC. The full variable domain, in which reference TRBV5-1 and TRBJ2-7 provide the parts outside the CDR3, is KAGVTQTPRYLIKTRGQQVTLSCSPISGHRSVSWYQQTPGQGLQFLFEYFSETQRNKGNFPGRFSGRQFSNSRSEMNVSTLELGDSALYLCASSSQGYEQYFGPGTRLTVT.

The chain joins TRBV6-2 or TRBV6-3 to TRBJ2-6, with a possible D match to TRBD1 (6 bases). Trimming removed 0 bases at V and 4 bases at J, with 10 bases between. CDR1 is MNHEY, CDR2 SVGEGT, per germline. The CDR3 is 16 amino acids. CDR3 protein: CASSYSGASGANVLTF. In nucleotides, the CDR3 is TGTGCCAGCAGTTACTCGGGGGCTTCGGGGGCCAACGTCCTGACTTTC.

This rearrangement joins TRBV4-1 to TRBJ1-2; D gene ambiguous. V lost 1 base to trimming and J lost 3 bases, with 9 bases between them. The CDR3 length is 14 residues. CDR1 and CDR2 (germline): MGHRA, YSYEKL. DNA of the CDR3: TGCGCCAGCAGCCAAGGGCTCGGGGACTATGGCTACACCTTC. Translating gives CASSQGLGDYGYTF.

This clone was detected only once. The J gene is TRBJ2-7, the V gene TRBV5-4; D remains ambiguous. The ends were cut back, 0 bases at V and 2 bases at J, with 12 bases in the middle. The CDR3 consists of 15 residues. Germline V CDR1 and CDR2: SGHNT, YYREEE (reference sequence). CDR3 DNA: TGTGCCAGCAGCTTGGACTCCTCTCCAACCTACGAGCAGTACTTC. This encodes CASSLDSSPTYEQYF.

This chain's CDR3 is CASSDRGTGTVTQYF. DNA for the CDR3: TGTGCCAGCAGCGATAGAGGGACCGGTACTGTGACCCAGTACTTC. The chain joins TRBV7-9 to TRBJ2-5; D assignment may be TRBD1 or TRBD2 (5 bases each). The CDR3 covers 15 residues. Germline V gene data show CDR1 as SEHNR and CDR2 as FQNEAQ (reference sequence). Between the trimmed V and J ends, which lost 5 bases and 7 bases, there was a span of 20 bases.

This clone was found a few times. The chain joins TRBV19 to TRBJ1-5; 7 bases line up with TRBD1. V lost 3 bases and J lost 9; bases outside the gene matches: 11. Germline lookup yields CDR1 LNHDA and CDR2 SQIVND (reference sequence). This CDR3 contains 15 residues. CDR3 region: CASSIGRGSGMPQHF. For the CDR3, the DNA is TGTGCCAGTAGTATTGGCAGGGGGTCGGGTATGCCCCAGCATTTT.

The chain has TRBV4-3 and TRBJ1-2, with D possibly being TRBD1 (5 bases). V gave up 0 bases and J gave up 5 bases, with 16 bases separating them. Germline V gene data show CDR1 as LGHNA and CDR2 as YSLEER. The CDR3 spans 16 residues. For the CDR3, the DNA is TGCGCCAGCAGCCAAGATATCGGGACCCCTAGGTATGGCTACACCTTC. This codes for CASSQDIGTPRYGYTF.

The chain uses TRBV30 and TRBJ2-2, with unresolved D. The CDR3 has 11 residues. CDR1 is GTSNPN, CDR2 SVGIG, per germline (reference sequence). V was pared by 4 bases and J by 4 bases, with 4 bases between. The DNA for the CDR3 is TGTGCCTGGATACTCACCGGGGAGCTGTTTTTT. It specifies CAWILTGELFF.

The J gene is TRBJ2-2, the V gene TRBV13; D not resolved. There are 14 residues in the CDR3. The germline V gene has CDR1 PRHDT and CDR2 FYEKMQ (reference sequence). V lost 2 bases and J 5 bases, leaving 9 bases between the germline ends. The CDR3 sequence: CASSLYGMTGELFF. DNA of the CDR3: TGTGCCAGCAGCTTATATGGAATGACCGGGGAGCTGTTTTTT.

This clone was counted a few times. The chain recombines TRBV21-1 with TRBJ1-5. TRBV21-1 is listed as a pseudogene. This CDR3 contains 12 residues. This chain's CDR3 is CASRGCHQPQHF. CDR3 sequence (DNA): TGTGCCAGCCGGGGGTGTCATCAGCCCCAGCATTTT.

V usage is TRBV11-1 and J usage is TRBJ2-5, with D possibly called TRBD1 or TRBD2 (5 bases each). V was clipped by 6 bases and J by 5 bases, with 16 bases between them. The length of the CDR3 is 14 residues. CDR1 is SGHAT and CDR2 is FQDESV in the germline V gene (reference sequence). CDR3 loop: CASRRGGVGETQYF. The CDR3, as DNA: TGTGCCAGCAGGCGTGGGGGAGTAGGGGAGACCCAGTACTTC. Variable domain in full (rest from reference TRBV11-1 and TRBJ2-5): EAEVAQSPRYKITEKSQAVAFWCDPISGHATLYWYRQILGQGPELLVQFQDESVVDDSQLPKDRFSAERLKGVDSTLKIQPAELGDSAMYLCASRRGGVGETQYFGPGTRLLVL.

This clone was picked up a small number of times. The CDR3 spells CASSPDRMRINQPQHF. CDR3 nucleotide sequence: TGTGCCAGCAGCCCCGACAGGATGAGGATCAATCAGCCCCAGCATTTT. The chain employs TRBV5-6 and TRBJ1-5, with TRBD1 as a possible D gene (6 bases). Germline lookup yields CDR1 SGHDT and CDR2 YYEEEE. Deletions cut 4 bases from V and 3 bases from J, with 17 bases between. This CDR3 spans 16 amino acids.

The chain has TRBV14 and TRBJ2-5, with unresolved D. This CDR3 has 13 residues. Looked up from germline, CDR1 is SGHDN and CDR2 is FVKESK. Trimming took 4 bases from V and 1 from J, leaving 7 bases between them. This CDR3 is CASSRGLQETQYF. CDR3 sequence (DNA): TGTGCCAGCAGCCGAGGTCTCCAAGAGACCCAGTACTTC.

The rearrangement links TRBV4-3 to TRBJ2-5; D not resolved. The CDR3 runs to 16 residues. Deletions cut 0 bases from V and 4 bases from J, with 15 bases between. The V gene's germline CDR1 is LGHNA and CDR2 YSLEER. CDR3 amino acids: CASSQDWSLGRETQYF. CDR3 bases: TGCGCCAGCAGCCAAGATTGGTCGCTAGGTCGAGAGACCCAGTACTTC.

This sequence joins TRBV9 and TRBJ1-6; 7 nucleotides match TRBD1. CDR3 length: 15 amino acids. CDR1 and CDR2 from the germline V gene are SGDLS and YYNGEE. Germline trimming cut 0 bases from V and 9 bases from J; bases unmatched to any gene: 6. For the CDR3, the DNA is TGTGCCAGCAGCGTAGATCTACAGGGGAGTTCACCCCTCCACTTT. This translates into CASSVDLQGSSPLHF.